Listed here are 9 T cell receptor beta chains from one sample, sequenced in a study of beta chain features in type 1 diabetes. Since all of the isolated RNA was reverse transcribed, expressed TCRB transcripts were what got sequenced. Generated by immunoSEQ multiplex PCR, the TCRdb table keeps only in-frame clones and is missing some. Of about 620,000 clones listed, around 16% are singletons. Sequencing was performed on naive CD4+ T cells from blood. All receptors come from a man between 18 and 35 years old in good health.

V usage is TRBV12-2 and J usage is TRBJ2-5; whether TRBD2, the table's D call, matches the DNA was not checked. TRBV12-2 is tagged as a pseudogene. The CDR3 extends over 17 amino acids. The CDR3 region has the DNA TGTGCAAGTCGCTTAGTCCCACAGCGGACTTTTCAAGAGACCCAGTACTTC. This encodes CASRLVPQRTFQETQYF.

The chain employs TRBV18 and TRBJ1-1, with TRBD1 matching 10 bases. The junction had 10 bases not matched to a gene; V was cut back by 6 bases and J by 6 bases. The germline gives CDR1 KGHSH, CDR2 LQKENI. This CDR3 spans 15 amino acids. The CDR3 protein is CASSPRTGGNSEAFF. CDR3 sequence (DNA): TGTGCCAGCTCGCCCAGGACAGGGGGTAATTCTGAAGCTTTCTTT. The complete variable domain, with remaining parts taken from reference TRBV18 and TRBJ1-1, reads NAGVMQNPRHLVRRRGQEARLRCSPMKGHSHVYWYRQLPEEGLKFMVYLQKENIIDESGMPKERFSAEFPKEGPSILRIQQVVRGDSAAYFCASSPRTGGNSEAFFGQGTRLTVV.

This clone occurred many times. The chain carries TRBV5-4 and TRBJ1-2; perhaps TRBD1 as D (5 bases). Germline V CDR1 and CDR2: SGHNT, YYREEE (reference sequence). The germline V and J ends were trimmed by 3 bases and 10 bases, with 10 bases remaining between them. This CDR3 has 11 residues. The CDR3 DNA reads TGTGCCAGCAGCTCCCGACAGTACTACACCTTC. This codes for CASSSRQYYTF.

The chain links TRBV5-4 to TRBJ2-2, with TRBD1 identical over 11 bases. The V segment lost 3 bases and the J segment 5 bases; nucleotides outside the gene matches: 6. Germline CDR1 and CDR2: SGHNT and YYREEE (reference sequence). CDR3 length: 16 amino acids. CDR3 region: CASSSMDRGRTGELFF. The CDR3 DNA is TGTGCCAGCAGCTCAATGGACAGGGGGCGAACCGGGGAGCTGTTTTTT.

The chain links TRBV2 to TRBJ1-5; TRBD1 might be the D (6 bases). The V end lost 8 bases, the J end lost 5 bases, and 10 bases lay between the germline ends. Per germline, CDR1 SNHLY and CDR2 FYNNEI. The CDR3 covers 12 residues. In DNA, the CDR3 is TGTGCCAGCCGGGACACTCATCAGCCCCAGCATTTT. This gives the protein CASRDTHQPQHF.

This clone has only a few counts. This rearrangement joins TRBV7-9 to TRBJ1-2, with a tentative D call TRBD1 (5 bases). The CDR3 has 15 residues. V shed 2 bases and J shed 4 bases, with 14 bases lying between them. The germline V gene has CDR1 SEHNR and CDR2 FQNEAQ (reference sequence). CDR3 coding DNA: TGTGCCAGCAGCTTATATCGGGGGGATGGCTATGGCTACACCTTC. Its translation is CASSLYRGDGYGYTF.

This chain joins TRBV27 and TRBJ1-2, with TRBD1 matching over 8 bases. CDR3 size: 13 residues. V shed 6 bases, J shed 8 bases, and the junction held 8 bases outside the gene matches. Germline CDR1 MNHEY, CDR2 SMNVEV (reference sequence). Written as DNA, the CDR3 is TGTGCCAGCAGGCCATCCGGGACAGGCGGCTACACCTTC. Encoded protein: CASRPSGTGGYTF.

In its sample, this clone was seen once. The chain joins TRBV6-6 to TRBJ2-7; D is uncertain. The CDR3 has 15 amino acids. Germline V lookup: CDR1 MNHNY, CDR2 SVGAGI (reference sequence). V lost 2 bases and J lost 7, with 18 bases in between. The CDR3 spells CASSYGGSRSSEQYF. DNA of the CDR3: TGTGCCAGCAGTTACGGTGGTAGCAGGTCGAGTGAGCAGTACTTC.

This clone was detected only a few times. Other nucleotide sequences from this sample produce the same CDR3. The rearrangement joins TRBV9 to TRBJ2-3; no reliable D call. The CDR3 loop spans 11 amino acids. Trimming stripped 0 bases from V and 6 bases from J, with 2 bases between. From germline, CDR1 is SGDLS and CDR2 YYNGEE. In DNA form, the CDR3 reads TGTGCCAGCAGCGTAGCCGATACGCAGTATTTT. This codes for CASSVADTQYF.